Below are 14 T cell receptor beta chains sequenced from a single sample in a study of early T cells in non-severe SARS-CoV-2 infection. TCRdb passed the 5' RACE reads through MiXCR, listing each CDR3 protein once. The repertoire has tens of thousands of distinct CDR3 sequences, less than 6.5% of them found once; the top ten carry around 34%. Sequences were derived from whole blood, sampled at baseline. Receptor source: an adult who was a healthcare worker with PCR-confirmed SARS-CoV-2 infection or an uninfected control (not recorded which).

This clonotype was observed at least ten times. The V call is TRBV20-1, the J call TRBJ1-4, with D tentatively TRBD1 (5 bases). The CDR3 runs 13 residues. V lost 5 bases and J 7 bases, leaving 14 bases between the germline ends. The germline gives CDR1 DFQATT, CDR2 SNEGSKA (reference sequence). Here the CDR3 DNA reads TGCAGTGCTCCCAAGACCGGGACTGAAAAACTGTTTTTT. Protein sequence: CSAPKTGTEKLFF.

A few counts support this clonotype. The chain combines TRBV6-2 or TRBV6-3 with TRBJ2-1; D may be TRBD1 (6 bases). Trimming left V 5 bases short and J 2 bases short, with 13 bases between. The CDR3 covers 15 residues. CDR1 and CDR2 from the germline V gene are MNHEY and SVGEGT. The CDR3: CASSIAGATYNEQFF. The CDR3, as DNA: TGTGCCAGCAGTATTGCAGGGGCGACCTACAATGAGCAGTTCTTC.

The chain has TRBV20-1 and TRBJ2-2; D is ambiguous. Trimming left V 1 base short and J 4 bases short, with 7 bases between. The CDR3 loop spans 13 amino acids. Germline CDR1 DFQATT, CDR2 SNEGSKA (reference sequence). The CDR3 nucleotides read TGCAGTGCTAGAGTGCCTAGCACCGGGGAGCTGTTTTTT. The encoded protein is CSARVPSTGELFF.

In its sample, this clonotype was seen many times. The chain couples TRBV12-3 or TRBV12-4 to TRBJ2-7, with D uncertain. The length of the CDR3 is 14 residues. Trimming took 4 bases from V and 3 from J, leaving 13 bases between them. In nucleotides, the CDR3 is TGTGCCAGCAGTTCTACTAATAGGGACTACGAGCAGTACTTC. Protein product: CASSSTNRDYEQYF.

The chain combines TRBV28 with TRBJ1-6; D might be TRBD1 (5 bases). CDR3 length equals 15 residues. Trimming cost V 6 bases and J 0 bases, with 9 bases left between them. The germline V gene encodes CDR1 MDHEN and CDR2 SYDVKM. DNA for the CDR3: TGTGCCAGCAGGGGACGGAGCTCCTATAATTCACCCCTCCACTTT. Protein sequence: CASRGRSSYNSPLHF.

This clonotype was picked up a small number of times. In DNA, the CDR3 is TGTGCCAGCAGCCAAGCCCACTCCGAGCAGTACTTC. Amino acids: CASSQAHSEQYF. The rearrangement links TRBV3-1 to TRBJ2-7; D ambiguous. The V gene lost 1 base and the J gene lost 6 bases, with 7 bases spanning the gap. The CDR3 extends over 12 amino acids. CDR1 and CDR2 (germline): LGHDT, YNNKEL (reference sequence).

The CDR3 DNA follows: TGTGCCACGGACACCCTGGGTAGCTACACCTTC. Translating gives CATDTLGSYTF. The V gene is TRBV6-1, the J gene TRBJ1-2; possible D gene TRBD1, 5 bases. The CDR3 consists of 11 residues. Germline-derived CDR1 and CDR2 are MNHNS and SASEGT. Trimming took 10 bases from V and 9 from J, leaving 15 bases between them.

This clonotype has a count of ten or more. This chain joins TRBV15 and TRBJ2-1; 8 positions agree with TRBD2. Germline V gives CDR1 LNHNV, CDR2 YYDKDF (reference sequence). V shed 8 bases, J shed 0 bases, and the junction held 9 bases outside the gene matches. The length of the CDR3 is 16 residues. The CDR3 reads CATARGGENSYNEQFF. The CDR3 DNA sequence: TGTGCCACCGCCCGGGGGGGCGAAAACTCCTACAATGAGCAGTTCTTC.

This clonotype was detected ten times or more. V gene TRBV27 combines with J gene TRBJ1-1, with 7 bases matching TRBD1. The CDR3 length is 14 residues. Per the germline V gene, CDR1 is MNHEY and CDR2 is SMNVEV (reference sequence). V gave up 5 bases and J gave up 6 bases; unmatched junction bases: 9. CDR3 sequence (DNA): TGTGCCAGCAGTCCCCTGACAGGGAGCGCTGAAGCTTTCTTT. Protein sequence: CASSPLTGSAEAFF.

This clonotype was picked up many times. This chain uses TRBV19 with TRBJ2-5; TRBD1 matches at 9 bases. Germline V gene sequence: CDR1 LNHDA, CDR2 SQIVND (reference sequence). V gave up 4 bases and J gave up 5 bases; unmatched junction bases: 11. CDR3 size: 16 residues. For the CDR3, the DNA is TGTGCCAGTAGTAACATGGGGACAGGGCGAGTCGAGACCCAGTACTTC. It is translated as CASSNMGTGRVETQYF.

The table lists this clonotype with a few counts. This chain joins TRBV7-2 and TRBJ2-5; TRBD2 matches at 11 bases. Germline loops: CDR1 SGHTA, CDR2 FQGNSA. After removal of 4 bases from V and 4 bases from J, the junction contained 5 bases not matched to a gene. CDR3 length: 15 residues. In nucleotides, the CDR3 is TGTGCCAGCAGCTCGTCTAGCGGGAGGCTAGAGACCCAGTACTTC. It translates to CASSSSSGRLETQYF. The variable domain in full, with the rest retrieved from reference TRBV7-2 and TRBJ2-5, is GAGVSQSPSNKVTEKGKDVELRCDPISGHTALYWYRQSLGQGLEFLIYFQGNSAPDKSGLPSDRFSAERTGGSVSTLTIQRTQQEDSAVYLCASSSSSGRLETQYFGPGTRLLVL.

In regard to this clonotype: Given a much more abundant clone one base away, this may be a read error. The J gene is TRBJ1-1, the V gene TRBV12-3 or TRBV12-4; D perhaps matches TRBD1 (5 bases). The CDR3 contains 14 residues. The CDR3: CASSLQGGDTKAFF. Here the CDR3 DNA reads TGTGCCAGCAGCCTTCAGGGTGGTGACACTAAAGCTTTCTTT.

The sample holds many counts of this clonotype. V usage is TRBV28 and J usage is TRBJ1-2, with TRBD1 identical over 10 bases. This CDR3 comprises 14 residues. J gave up 5 bases and V 3 bases, and 3 bases lay outside the gene matches. Germline V gene sequence: CDR1 MDHEN, CDR2 SYDVKM. The CDR3 spells CASSLTGGVYGYTF. The CDR3, as DNA: TGTGCCAGCAGTTTGACAGGGGGCGTTTATGGCTACACCTTC.

Ten or more counts support this clonotype. V usage is TRBV2 and J usage is TRBJ1-5; a weak D match, TRBD1 (6 bases). V gave up 2 bases and J gave up 0 bases, with 11 bases separating them. Germline V gene data show CDR1 as SNHLY and CDR2 as FYNNEI. The CDR3 contains 16 residues. The CDR3 DNA is TGTGCCAGCAGTGAAAGACAGGAAATTAGCAATCAGCCCCAGCATTTT. Amino acid sequence: CASSERQEISNQPQHF.